These 28 T cell receptor beta chains share one sample of origin, sequenced in a study of blood T cell repertoires in COVID-19. Method: immunoSEQ multiplex PCR; TCRdb's copy keeps in-frame clones and lacks some. The sample yields fewer than 75,000 clones, 89% seen once. The sequenced material came from peripheral blood. The receptors were gathered from a man aged 55 to 70 with acute or convalescent COVID-19.

The rearrangement links TRBV2 to TRBJ1-1; TRBD1 aligns across 11 bases. Germline assignment: CDR1 SNHLY and CDR2 FYNNEI. The J segment lost 3 bases and the V segment lost 8 bases, leaving 5 bases of the junction unmatched. The CDR3 has 14 residues. CDR3 nucleotides: TGTGCCAGCGGACAGGGGGCCCCCGACACTGAAGCTTTCTTT. Protein product: CASGQGAPDTEAFF.

The chain joins TRBV6-5 to TRBJ2-1; possible D gene TRBD2, 5 bases. CDR1 and CDR2 from the germline V gene are MNHEY and SVGAGI. V gave up 2 bases and J gave up 10 bases, with 9 bases separating them. CDR3 length: 12 residues. This CDR3 is CASSYEGIEQFF. The CDR3 DNA sequence: TGTGCCAGCAGTTACGAGGGCATCGAGCAGTTCTTC.

The chain combines TRBV6-6 with TRBJ1-5; 7 bases line up with TRBD1. In germline, CDR1 is MNHNY, CDR2 SVGAGI (reference sequence). CDR3 size: 14 residues. Trimming took 5 bases from V and 5 from J; bases not matched to a gene: 6. The CDR3 DNA reads as TGTGCCAGCAGTGAGGGGACAGCCTATCAGCCCCAGCATTTT. Translated: CASSEGTAYQPQHF.

The chain has TRBV12-3 or TRBV12-4 and TRBJ2-7; TRBD1 matches at 10 bases. This CDR3 spans 13 amino acids. With 8 bases clipped from V and 6 bases from J, the junction kept 7 bases outside the gene matches. This CDR3 reads CASSGTGDPEQYF. CDR3 nucleotides: TGTGCCAGCTCCGGGACAGGGGACCCCGAGCAGTACTTC.

In its sample, this clone was seen once. The chain carries TRBV20-1 and TRBJ1-2, with unresolved D. The V end lost 3 bases, the J end lost 6 bases, and 8 bases lay between the germline ends. The CDR3 is 11 amino acids. Germline loops: CDR1 DFQATT, CDR2 SNEGSKA (reference sequence). Here the CDR3 reads CSASEPNGYTF. The DNA for the CDR3 is TGCAGTGCTAGCGAGCCCAATGGCTACACCTTC.

The chain employs TRBV2 and TRBJ2-1, with D possibly being TRBD1 (6 bases). V was cut by 4 bases and J by 7 bases, with 20 bases left in between. The germline gives CDR1 SNHLY, CDR2 FYNNEI. The CDR3 has 16 amino acids. This chain's CDR3 is CASSAVGRGGFNEQFF. CDR3 nucleotides: TGTGCCAGCAGTGCCGTCGGCAGGGGTGGGTTTAATGAGCAGTTCTTC. Drawing the rest from reference TRBV2 and TRBJ2-1, the complete variable domain is EPEVTQTPSHQVTQMGQEVILRCVPISNHLYFYWYRQILGQKVEFLVSFYNNEISEKSEIFDDQFSVERPDGSNFTLKIRSTKLEDSAMYFCASSAVGRGGFNEQFFGPGTRLTVL.

The J gene is TRBJ2-2, the V gene TRBV19; D remains unclear. The germline V gene encodes CDR1 LNHDA and CDR2 SQIVND (reference sequence). V was trimmed by 0 bases and J by 6 bases, leaving 5 bases between them. CDR3 length equals 13 residues. CDR3 coding DNA: TGTGCCAGTAGTATAGATGGCTCCGGGGAGCTGTTTTTT. As protein: CASSIDGSGELFF.

The V call is TRBV7-9, the J call TRBJ1-3; no firm D call. V was shortened by 1 base and J by 0 bases, with 13 bases between the two germline ends. CDR3 length: 17 residues. Germline-derived CDR1 and CDR2 are SEHNR and FQNEAQ (reference sequence). CDR3 DNA: TGTGCCAGCAGCTTAGAAGCGGGAAGAGGCTCTGGAAACACCATATATTTT. Translation gives CASSLEAGRGSGNTIYF.

J is TRBJ1-1 and V is TRBV7-2, with TRBD1 matching over 9 bases. The germline V gene encodes CDR1 SGHTA and CDR2 FQGNSA. This CDR3 comprises 17 residues. V gave up 3 bases and J gave up 4 bases; unmatched junction bases: 12. The CDR3 spells CASSLRGQGDMGTEAFF. The CDR3 nucleotides are TGTGCCAGCAGCTTGAGGGGACAGGGTGACATGGGCACTGAAGCTTTCTTT.

This rearrangement joins TRBV4-1 to TRBJ1-4; D is possibly TRBD1 (6 bases). V lost 2 bases and J lost 6, with 13 bases in between. The CDR3 extends over 15 amino acids. Germline V CDR1 and CDR2: MGHRA, YSYEKL. CDR3 sequence: CASSQSQGIDEKLFF. The DNA for the CDR3 is TGCGCCAGCAGCCAAAGTCAGGGGATTGATGAAAAACTGTTTTTT.

V usage is TRBV5-6 and J usage is TRBJ2-2; possibly TRBD1 for D (5 bases). The germline V and J ends were trimmed by 2 bases and 6 bases, with 11 bases remaining between them. This CDR3 is built from 14 residues. Germline values: CDR1 SGHDT, CDR2 YYEEEE. This chain's CDR3 is CASSFLQVAGELFF. In DNA form, the CDR3 reads TGTGCCAGCAGCTTTCTACAGGTGGCCGGGGAGCTGTTTTTT.

The J gene is TRBJ1-2, the V gene TRBV24-1; TRBD1 is a possible D gene (6 bases). Per the germline V gene, CDR1 is KGHDR and CDR2 is SFDVKD. The CDR3 is 14 amino acids. V was clipped by 4 bases and J by 2 bases, with 10 bases between them. Here the CDR3 reads CATSESGTNYGYTF. DNA for the CDR3: TGTGCCACCAGTGAGTCCGGGACAAACTATGGCTACACCTTC.

This chain joins TRBV3-1 (or the pseudogene TRBV3-2) and TRBJ2-7; TRBD1 aligns across 7 bases. The length of the CDR3 is 13 residues. The junction had 3 bases not matched to a gene; V was cut back by 4 bases and J by 3 bases. Germline V gives CDR1 LGHDT, CDR2 YNNKEL (reference sequence). The CDR3 DNA sequence: TGTGCCAGCAGCCTACAGGGGAACTACGAGCAGTACTTC. As protein: CASSLQGNYEQYF.

DNA of the CDR3: TGTGCCAGCGGTTTAAAAGAGACCCAGTACTTC. The encoded protein is CASGLKETQYF. This sequence joins TRBV6-5 and TRBJ2-5; unclear D gene. Trimming left V 8 bases short and J 3 bases short, with 7 bases between. The CDR3 is 11 amino acids. In germline, CDR1 is MNHEY, CDR2 SVGAGI.

The chain carries TRBV30 and TRBJ2-7; 7 positions agree with TRBD1. The CDR3 contains 13 residues. V was clipped by 3 bases and J by 0 bases; unmatched bases: 2. Germline CDR1 is GTSNPN and CDR2 is SVGIG (reference sequence). CDR3 sequence (DNA): TGTGCCTGGAGCGGGGACAGCTCCTACGAGCAGTACTTC. It encodes CAWSGDSSYEQYF.

The chain uses TRBV5-1 and TRBJ2-5, with 8 bases that match TRBD1. With 4 bases clipped from V and 5 bases from J, the junction kept 10 bases outside the gene matches. The germline gives CDR1 SGHRS, CDR2 YFSETQ. The CDR3 is 15 amino acids. The CDR3 bases are TGCGCCAGCAGCACGACTTCCGGACAGGGTGAGACCCAGTACTTC. Protein sequence: CASSTTSGQGETQYF.

Only one count was recorded for this clone. The chain has TRBV5-1 and TRBJ1-2, with 9 bases identical to TRBD1. J lost 3 bases, V lost 4 bases, and 4 bases had no gene match. Per germline, CDR1 SGHRS and CDR2 YFSETQ. The CDR3 has 14 amino acids. For the CDR3, the DNA is TGCGCCAGCAGCGGGGGACAGGGCGACTATGGCTACACCTTC. This gives the protein CASSGGQGDYGYTF.

The chain uses TRBV6-6 and TRBJ1-5, with D unclear. CDR3 size: 15 residues. The germline gives CDR1 MNHNY, CDR2 SVGAGI (reference sequence). V dropped 2 bases and J dropped 7 bases, with 15 bases sitting between them. The CDR3 here is CASSYLSGSYQPQHF. The CDR3 DNA reads as TGTGCCAGCAGTTACCTTTCAGGATCCTACCAGCCCCAGCATTTT.

The rearrangement links TRBV6-5 to TRBJ1-2, with 10 bases matching TRBD1. Germline trimming cut 7 bases from V and 1 base from J; bases unmatched to any gene: 6. This CDR3 is built from 15 residues. Germline CDR1 is MNHEY and CDR2 is SVGAGI. The CDR3 bases are TGTGCCAGCAAGCGGACAGGGGGGGTTAACTATGGCTACACCTTC. This codes for CASKRTGGVNYGYTF.

The CDR3 bases are TGTGCCAGCAGCTATGACCGTACATCAGGAGATACGCAGTATTTT. It translates to CASSYDRTSGDTQYF. The chain couples TRBV5-4 to TRBJ2-3; D is undetermined. Germline V gene data show CDR1 as SGHNT and CDR2 as YYREEE (reference sequence). This CDR3 region has 15 residues. V was cut by 3 bases and J by 5 bases, with 16 bases left in between.

This clone is medium-sized (0.01 to 0.1%) in the sample. The J gene is TRBJ1-5, the V gene TRBV24-1; D remains unclear. The CDR3 is 14 amino acids. CDR1 and CDR2 from the germline V gene are KGHDR and SFDVKD. The V and J ends lost 3 bases and 7 bases respectively, with 12 bases between them. The CDR3 DNA is TGTGCCACCAGTGATCCAACAGCCGAACAGCCCCAGCATTTT. Translating it yields CATSDPTAEQPQHF.

This chain connects TRBV3-1 (or the pseudogene TRBV3-2) to TRBJ2-6, with D unresolved. CDR3 length equals 14 residues. Trimming took 4 bases from V and 1 from J, leaving 5 bases between them. Germline CDR1 is LGHDT and CDR2 is YNNKEL (reference sequence). In nucleotides, the CDR3 is TGTGCCAGCAGCCTACTGTCTGGGGCCAACGTCCTGACTTTC. As protein: CASSLLSGANVLTF.

The J gene is TRBJ1-5, the V gene TRBV2; TRBD1 is a possible D gene (6 bases). The CDR3 has 13 residues. Germline loops: CDR1 SNHLY, CDR2 FYNNEI. Trimming took off 8 bases at V and 2 bases at J, with 10 bases between the two ends. The CDR3 reads CASHRVRNQPQHF. For the CDR3, the DNA is TGTGCCAGCCACAGGGTCCGCAATCAGCCCCAGCATTTT. Based on the CDR3 plus reference TRBV2 and TRBJ1-5, the full variable domain is EPEVTQTPSHQVTQMGQEVILRCVPISNHLYFYWYRQILGQKVEFLVSFYNNEISEKSEIFDDQFSVERPDGSNFTLKIRSTKLEDSAMYFCASHRVRNQPQHFGDGTRLSIL.

V and J are TRBV5-6 and TRBJ1-4; 10 positions agree with TRBD1. The ends lost 6 bases at V and 1 base at J; junction bases unmatched: 9. Germline assignment: CDR1 SGHDT and CDR2 YYEEEE. The CDR3 length is 17 residues. CDR3 sequence (DNA): TGTGCCAGCATTTCCGGGACAGGGGAAGGAACTAATGAAAAACTGTTTTTT. This codes for CASISGTGEGTNEKLFF.

The J gene is TRBJ1-3, the V gene TRBV11-2, with 8 bases fitting TRBD1. The ends lost 5 bases at V and 1 base at J; junction bases unmatched: 13. This CDR3 comprises 18 residues. Germline V gene lookup returns CDR1 SGHAT and CDR2 FQNNGV. The CDR3 reads CASSTALGQGPSGNTIYF. DNA for the CDR3: TGTGCCAGCAGCACGGCGCTAGGACAGGGCCCTTCTGGAAACACCATATATTTT.

The chain recombines TRBV30 with TRBJ1-5; D may be TRBD1 (5 bases). This CDR3 has 13 amino acids. The germline V gene encodes CDR1 GTSNPN and CDR2 SVGIG (reference sequence). V lost 1 base to trimming and J lost 6 bases, with 10 bases between them. CDR3: CAWSDQRGQPQHF. The CDR3 region has the DNA TGTGCCTGGAGTGATCAAAGGGGTCAGCCCCAGCATTTT.

This clone was found a few times. CDR3 nucleotides: TGTGCCAGCTCCCCAAGACAGGTTCTCTATGGCTACACCTTC. Amino acid sequence: CASSPRQVLYGYTF. The chain links TRBV6-6 to TRBJ1-2, with a weak D call TRBD1 (6 bases). CDR1 and CDR2 (germline): MNHNY, SVGAGI (reference sequence). There are 14 residues in the CDR3. The V end was cut by 8 bases, the J end by 4 bases, with 17 bases between.

J is TRBJ1-2 and V is TRBV7-9, with 10 bases that match TRBD1. V trimming: 3 bases; J trimming: 2 bases; junction bases outside the gene matches: 9. From germline, CDR1 is SEHNR and CDR2 FQNEAQ (reference sequence). This CDR3 has 17 amino acids. The CDR3 DNA follows: TGTGCCAGCAGCTTTTTTCCCGGGACAGGGGTGAACTATGGCTACACCTTC. This codes for CASSFFPGTGVNYGYTF. Complete variable domain (other parts from reference TRBV7-9 and TRBJ1-2): DTGVSQNPRHKITKRGQNVTFRCDPISEHNRLYWYRQTLGQGPEFLTYFQNEAQLEKSRLLSDRFSAERPKGSFSTLEIQRTEQGDSAMYLCASSFFPGTGVNYGYTFGSGTRLTVV.